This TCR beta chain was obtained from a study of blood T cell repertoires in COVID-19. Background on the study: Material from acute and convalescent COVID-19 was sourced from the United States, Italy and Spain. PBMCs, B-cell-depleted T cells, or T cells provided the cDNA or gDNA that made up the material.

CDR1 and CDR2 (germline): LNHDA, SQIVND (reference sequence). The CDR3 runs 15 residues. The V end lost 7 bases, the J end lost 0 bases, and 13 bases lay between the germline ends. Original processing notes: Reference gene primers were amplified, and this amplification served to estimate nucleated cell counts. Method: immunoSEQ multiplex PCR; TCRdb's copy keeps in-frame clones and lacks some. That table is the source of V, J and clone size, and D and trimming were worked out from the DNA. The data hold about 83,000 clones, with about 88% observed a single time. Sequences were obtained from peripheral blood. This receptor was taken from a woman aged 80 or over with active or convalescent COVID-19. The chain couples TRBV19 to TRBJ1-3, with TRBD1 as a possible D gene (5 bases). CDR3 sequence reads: CASKIREVSGNTIYF. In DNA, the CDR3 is TGTGCCAGTAAAATCAGGGAGGTCTCTGGAAACACCATATATTTT.